A selection of T cell receptor beta chains follows, all from one sample in a study of Ad26.COV2.S vaccination and SARS-CoV-2 variants. Sequenced by immunoSEQ multiplex PCR; TCRdb stores in-frame clones only, minus some. The sample consists of a few hundred thousand clones, around 82% of them appearing once. This specimen was peripheral blood, taken in a trial of Ad26.COV2.S vaccine versus placebo. Source of these receptors: a person between 18 and 60 years old who received the Ad26.COV2.S COVID-19 vaccine or a placebo. Each CDR3 is given with its conserved first and last residue. Each record gives: D gene, V gene, CDR3 length, clone size, J gene, CDR3 protein, CDR3 DNA. A D gene is named only where the DNA matches it firmly. Expanded clones are given a class, and other clones once, few, many or no size at all.

d_call: .
v_call: TRBV5-5
cdr3_length: 15
clone_size: .
j_call: TRBJ2-6
cdr3_aa: CASSLGVPGANVLTF
cdr3_nt: TGTGCCAGCAGCTTGGGCGTCCCTGGGGCCAACGTCCTGACTTTC

d_call: TRBD1
v_call: TRBV5-6
cdr3_length: 17
clone_size: .
j_call: TRBJ1-2
cdr3_aa: CASSLVPGQVRHYGYTF
cdr3_nt: TGTGCCAGCAGCTTGGTCCCGGGACAGGTCCGGCACTATGGCTACACCTTC

d_call: .
v_call: TRBV7-9
cdr3_length: 13
clone_size: .
j_call: TRBJ1-1
cdr3_aa: CASSRGRDTEAFF
cdr3_nt: TGTGCCAGCAGCCGGGGCAGGGACACTGAAGCTTTCTTT

d_call: .
v_call: TRBV4-3
cdr3_length: 13
clone_size: .
j_call: TRBJ2-3
cdr3_aa: CASSQISTDTQYF
cdr3_nt: TGCGCCAGCAGCCAAATTAGCACAGATACGCAGTATTTT

d_call: .
v_call: TRBV29-1
cdr3_length: 12
clone_size: .
j_call: TRBJ2-5
cdr3_aa: CSGLGRSATQYF
cdr3_nt: TGCAGCGGCTTGGGGCGCTCGGCGACCCAGTACTTC

d_call: TRBD1
v_call: TRBV18
cdr3_length: 17
clone_size: .
j_call: TRBJ2-7
cdr3_aa: CASSLRSLRDRSYEQYF
cdr3_nt: TGTGCCAGCTCACTACGGTCACTTCGGGACAGATCCTACGAGCAGTACTTC

d_call: .
v_call: TRBV6-2/TRBV6-3
cdr3_length: 12
clone_size: .
j_call: TRBJ2-7
cdr3_aa: CASSPGLKEQYF
cdr3_nt: TGTGCCAGCAGCCCGGGACTCAAGGAACAGTACTTC

d_call: .
v_call: TRBV3-1/TRBV3-2
cdr3_length: 15
clone_size: few
j_call: TRBJ1-5
cdr3_aa: CASSQGQVSGQPQHF
cdr3_nt: TGTGCCAGCAGCCAAGGGCAAGTAAGCGGGCAGCCCCAGCATTTT

d_call: .
v_call: TRBV4-2
cdr3_length: 15
clone_size: .
j_call: TRBJ2-5
cdr3_aa: CASSHEPRRAETQYF
cdr3_nt: TGTGCCAGCAGCCATGAACCAAGGAGGGCTGAGACCCAGTACTTC

d_call: .
v_call: TRBV27
cdr3_length: 16
clone_size: .
j_call: TRBJ1-6
cdr3_aa: CASSSHRGGRDSPLHF
cdr3_nt: TGTGCCAGCAGTTCCCACCGGGGGGGCCGGGATTCACCCCTCCACTTT

d_call: .
v_call: TRBV2
cdr3_length: 17
clone_size: few
j_call: TRBJ1-2
cdr3_aa: CASSEQGGVGGGYGYTF
cdr3_nt: TGTGCCAGCAGTGAACAGGGAGGGGTGGGTGGTGGCTATGGCTACACCTTC

d_call: TRBD1
v_call: TRBV6-5
cdr3_length: 15
clone_size: .
j_call: TRBJ1-5
cdr3_aa: CASTGQQGAYQPQHF
cdr3_nt: TGTGCCAGCACCGGACAACAGGGGGCTTATCAGCCCCAGCATTTT

d_call: .
v_call: TRBV4-1
cdr3_length: 14
clone_size: .
j_call: TRBJ1-1
cdr3_aa: CASSQPTANTEAFF
cdr3_nt: TGCGCCAGCAGCCAGCCGACAGCGAACACTGAAGCTTTCTTT

d_call: TRBD1
v_call: TRBV5-1
cdr3_length: 18
clone_size: .
j_call: TRBJ2-5
cdr3_aa: CASSFARSADRGKETQYF
cdr3_nt: TGCGCCAGCAGCTTCGCTCGCTCAGCGGACAGGGGGAAAGAGACCCAGTACTTC

d_call: TRBD1
v_call: TRBV19
cdr3_length: 15
clone_size: .
j_call: TRBJ2-7
cdr3_aa: CASSDPGGESYEQYF
cdr3_nt: TGTGCCAGTAGTGACCCAGGGGGAGAGTCCTACGAGCAGTACTTC

d_call: TRBD1
v_call: TRBV9
cdr3_length: 15
clone_size: .
j_call: TRBJ2-7
cdr3_aa: CASSVRSGGWYEQYF
cdr3_nt: TGTGCCAGCAGCGTTCGGTCAGGGGGCTGGTACGAGCAGTACTTC

d_call: .
v_call: TRBV7-9
cdr3_length: 12
clone_size: .
j_call: TRBJ2-7
cdr3_aa: CASSSQSSEQYF
cdr3_nt: TGTGCCAGCAGTTCCCAGTCTAGCGAGCAGTACTTC

d_call: .
v_call: TRBV6-5
cdr3_length: 15
clone_size: .
j_call: TRBJ2-5
cdr3_aa: CASSYSGPSPETQYF
cdr3_nt: TGTGCCAGCAGTTACTCGGGACCTAGCCCCGAGACCCAGTACTTC

d_call: TRBD1
v_call: TRBV30
cdr3_length: 17
clone_size: .
j_call: TRBJ1-3
cdr3_aa: CAWSVSGQGVTGNTIYF
cdr3_nt: TGTGCCTGGAGTGTCTCCGGACAGGGAGTAACGGGAAACACCATATATTTT

d_call: .
v_call: TRBV19
cdr3_length: 14
clone_size: .
j_call: TRBJ2-7
cdr3_aa: CASSSPQDSYEQYF
cdr3_nt: TGTGCCAGTAGTTCTCCCCAGGACAGCTACGAGCAGTACTTC

d_call: .
v_call: TRBV5-5
cdr3_length: 13
clone_size: few
j_call: TRBJ2-7
cdr3_aa: CASSSGGAYEQYF
cdr3_nt: TGTGCCAGCAGCTCAGGGGGGGCCTACGAGCAGTACTTC

d_call: .
v_call: TRBV15
cdr3_length: 16
clone_size: .
j_call: TRBJ1-2
cdr3_aa: CATSSQRTPSKYGYTF
cdr3_nt: TGTGCCACCAGCAGCCAAAGGACCCCGAGCAAGTATGGCTACACCTTC

d_call: TRBD2
v_call: TRBV13
cdr3_length: 16
clone_size: .
j_call: TRBJ2-5
cdr3_aa: CASSLSSGGPGETQYF
cdr3_nt: TGTGCCAGCAGCTTAAGTAGCGGGGGTCCGGGGGAGACCCAGTACTTC

d_call: .
v_call: TRBV14
cdr3_length: 11
clone_size: .
j_call: TRBJ2-5
cdr3_aa: CASSTAETQYF
cdr3_nt: TGTGCCAGCAGCACGGCAGAGACCCAGTACTTC

d_call: .
v_call: TRBV20-1
cdr3_length: 13
clone_size: .
j_call: TRBJ1-6
cdr3_aa: CSASQGRGSPLHF
cdr3_nt: TGCAGTGCTAGTCAAGGGCGAGGATCACCCCTCCACTTT

d_call: .
v_call: TRBV27
cdr3_length: 12
clone_size: .
j_call: TRBJ2-7
cdr3_aa: CASSPSRYEQYF
cdr3_nt: TGTGCCAGCAGTCCTTCCAGATACGAGCAGTACTTC

d_call: .
v_call: TRBV12-3/TRBV12-4
cdr3_length: 13
clone_size: .
j_call: TRBJ1-4
cdr3_aa: CASSPSGAEKLFF
cdr3_nt: TGTGCCAGCAGCCCGAGCGGGGCTGAAAAACTGTTTTTT

d_call: .
v_call: TRBV3-1/TRBV3-2
cdr3_length: 14
clone_size: .
j_call: TRBJ2-5
cdr3_aa: CASSQDKSGETQYF
cdr3_nt: TGTGCCAGCAGCCAAGATAAGTCTGGAGAGACCCAGTACTTC

d_call: TRBD2
v_call: TRBV19
cdr3_length: 16
clone_size: .
j_call: TRBJ2-1
cdr3_aa: CASSPSGSGRGNEQFF
cdr3_nt: TGTGCCAGTAGTCCCTCGGGTAGCGGGAGGGGAAATGAGCAGTTCTTC

d_call: .
v_call: TRBV4-3
cdr3_length: 17
clone_size: few
j_call: TRBJ1-5
cdr3_aa: CASSQDSPGMGNQPQHF
cdr3_nt: TGCGCCAGCAGCCAAGATTCCCCGGGAATGGGCAATCAGCCCCAGCATTTT

d_call: .
v_call: TRBV9
cdr3_length: 14
clone_size: .
j_call: TRBJ2-5
cdr3_aa: CASSGQGKQETQYF
cdr3_nt: TGTGCCAGCAGCGGGCAGGGGAAGCAAGAGACCCAGTACTTC

d_call: TRBD1
v_call: TRBV4-2
cdr3_length: 18
clone_size: .
j_call: TRBJ1-2
cdr3_aa: CASSREPRGNLLNYGYTF
cdr3_nt: TGTGCCAGCAGCCGAGAACCCAGGGGGAACCTCCTTAACTATGGCTACACCTTC

d_call: .
v_call: TRBV4-2
cdr3_length: 15
clone_size: .
j_call: TRBJ1-1
cdr3_aa: CASSQDPRIVNEAFF
cdr3_nt: TGTGCCAGCAGCCAAGATCCCCGGATTGTCAATGAAGCTTTCTTT

d_call: .
v_call: TRBV7-9
cdr3_length: 13
clone_size: .
j_call: TRBJ1-4
cdr3_aa: CASSLKLYEKLFF
cdr3_nt: TGTGCCAGCAGCTTAAAACTATATGAAAAACTGTTTTTT

d_call: .
v_call: TRBV5-6
cdr3_length: 13
clone_size: once
j_call: TRBJ1-5
cdr3_aa: CASSLPGLEPQHF
cdr3_nt: TGTGCCAGCAGCCTCCCGGGGCTGGAGCCCCAGCATTTT

d_call: .
v_call: TRBV18
cdr3_length: 13
clone_size: .
j_call: TRBJ1-2
cdr3_aa: CASSPGGRGGYTF
cdr3_nt: TGTGCCAGCTCACCTGGGGGGCGAGGTGGCTACACCTTC

d_call: .
v_call: TRBV7-7
cdr3_length: 13
clone_size: .
j_call: TRBJ2-7
cdr3_aa: CASSLDLTYEQYF
cdr3_nt: TGTGCCAGCAGCCTGGACCTGACCTACGAGCAGTACTTC

d_call: TRBD1
v_call: TRBV19
cdr3_length: 15
clone_size: .
j_call: TRBJ1-5
cdr3_aa: CASRQDRGRNQPQHF
cdr3_nt: TGTGCCAGCAGACAAGACAGGGGGCGAAATCAGCCCCAGCATTTT

d_call: .
v_call: TRBV7-2
cdr3_length: 13
clone_size: once
j_call: TRBJ2-7
cdr3_aa: CASSPDPLGEQYF
cdr3_nt: TGTGCCAGCAGCCCGGACCCCTTAGGAGAGCAGTACTTC

d_call: TRBD2
v_call: TRBV7-2
cdr3_length: 16
clone_size: .
j_call: TRBJ2-1
cdr3_aa: CASSQSGGAGYNEQFF
cdr3_nt: TGTGCCAGCAGCCAGAGCGGGGGGGCCGGGTACAATGAGCAGTTCTTC

d_call: .
v_call: TRBV19
cdr3_length: 13
clone_size: once
j_call: TRBJ1-1
cdr3_aa: CASSIVLNTEAFF
cdr3_nt: TGTGCCAGTAGTATAGTTTTGAACACTGAAGCTTTCTTT

d_call: .
v_call: TRBV7-2
cdr3_length: 11
clone_size: few
j_call: TRBJ1-1
cdr3_aa: CASSPRSEAFF
cdr3_nt: TGTGCCAGCAGCCCAAGGTCTGAAGCTTTCTTT

d_call: .
v_call: TRBV9
cdr3_length: 14
clone_size: .
j_call: TRBJ1-2
cdr3_aa: CASSSPNGNYGYTF
cdr3_nt: TGTGCCAGCAGCTCTCCCAACGGCAACTATGGCTACACCTTC

d_call: .
v_call: TRBV6-5
cdr3_length: 13
clone_size: few
j_call: TRBJ1-5
cdr3_aa: CASSYSSNQPQHF
cdr3_nt: TGTGCCAGCAGTTACTCCTCGAATCAGCCCCAGCATTTT

d_call: .
v_call: TRBV12-3/TRBV12-4
cdr3_length: 13
clone_size: few
j_call: TRBJ2-3
cdr3_aa: CASSLDRSHTQYF
cdr3_nt: TGTGCCAGCAGTCTCGACAGAAGCCATACGCAGTATTTT

d_call: .
v_call: TRBV3-1/TRBV3-2
cdr3_length: 13
clone_size: few
j_call: TRBJ1-1
cdr3_aa: CASIRAGNTEAFF
cdr3_nt: TGTGCCAGCATCCGGGCGGGAAACACTGAAGCTTTCTTT

d_call: .
v_call: TRBV6-2/TRBV6-3
cdr3_length: 15
clone_size: once
j_call: TRBJ1-2
cdr3_aa: CASSYFRPGNGGYTF
cdr3_nt: TGTGCCAGCAGTTACTTTCGTCCAGGTAACGGTGGCTACACCTTC

d_call: TRBD1
v_call: TRBV29-1
cdr3_length: 14
clone_size: .
j_call: TRBJ2-7
cdr3_aa: CSVVPGQGAPEQYF
cdr3_nt: TGCAGCGTGGTACCGGGACAGGGGGCTCCCGAGCAGTACTTC

d_call: .
v_call: TRBV4-2
cdr3_length: 16
clone_size: .
j_call: TRBJ2-1
cdr3_aa: CASSQEGQVGYNEQFF
cdr3_nt: TGTGCCAGCAGCCAAGAGGGGCAGGTGGGTTACAATGAGCAGTTCTTC

d_call: .
v_call: TRBV2
cdr3_length: 16
clone_size: .
j_call: TRBJ1-1
cdr3_aa: CASSEARPDLGTEAFF
cdr3_nt: TGTGCCAGCAGTGAAGCTCGGCCAGACCTGGGCACTGAAGCTTTCTTT

d_call: .
v_call: TRBV5-1
cdr3_length: 17
clone_size: few
j_call: TRBJ2-2
cdr3_aa: CASSLVSSAYNTGELFF
cdr3_nt: TGCGCCAGCAGCTTGGTAAGCTCAGCATATAACACCGGGGAGCTGTTTTTT

d_call: .
v_call: TRBV7-9
cdr3_length: 14
clone_size: .
j_call: TRBJ1-1
cdr3_aa: CALPGHTLNTEAFF
cdr3_nt: TGTGCCCTCCCCGGACACACACTGAACACTGAAGCTTTCTTT

d_call: .
v_call: TRBV11-3
cdr3_length: 15
clone_size: .
j_call: TRBJ2-1
cdr3_aa: CASSFIQQKYNEQFF
cdr3_nt: TGTGCCAGCAGCTTCATACAGCAGAAGTACAATGAGCAGTTCTTC

d_call: .
v_call: TRBV12-3/TRBV12-4
cdr3_length: 13
clone_size: .
j_call: TRBJ1-2
cdr3_aa: CASSLDTYYGYTF
cdr3_nt: TGTGCCAGCAGTCTCGACACCTACTATGGCTACACCTTC

d_call: .
v_call: TRBV19
cdr3_length: 13
clone_size: .
j_call: TRBJ2-1
cdr3_aa: CASSTTSYNEQFF
cdr3_nt: TGTGCCAGTAGTACGACTAGCTACAATGAGCAGTTCTTC

d_call: TRBD2
v_call: TRBV24-1
cdr3_length: 15
clone_size: .
j_call: TRBJ2-7
cdr3_aa: CATSARTSGYTEQYF
cdr3_nt: TGTGCCACCAGTGCACGGACTAGCGGCTACACCGAGCAGTACTTC